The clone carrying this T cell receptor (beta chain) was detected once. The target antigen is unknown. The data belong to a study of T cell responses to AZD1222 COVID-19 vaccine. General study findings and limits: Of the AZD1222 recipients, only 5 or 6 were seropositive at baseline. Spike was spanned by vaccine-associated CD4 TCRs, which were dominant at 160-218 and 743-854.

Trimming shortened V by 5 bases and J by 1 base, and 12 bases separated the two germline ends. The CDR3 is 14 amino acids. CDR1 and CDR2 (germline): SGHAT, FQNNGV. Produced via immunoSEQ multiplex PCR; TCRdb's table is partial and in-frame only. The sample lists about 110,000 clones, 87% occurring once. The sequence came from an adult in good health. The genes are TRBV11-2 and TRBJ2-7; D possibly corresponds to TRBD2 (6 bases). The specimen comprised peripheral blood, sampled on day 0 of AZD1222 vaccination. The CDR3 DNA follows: TGTGCCAGCAGCCTCCGGGACTTATCCTACGAGCAGTACTTC. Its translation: CASSLRDLSYEQYF.